In its sample, the clone carrying this T cell receptor (beta chain) was seen many times. This record comes from a study of molecular identifiers for immune sequencing clone quantification. TCRdb called the PCR reads again in MiXCR, with one record for every CDR3 protein. This sample yields around 300,000 distinct CDR3 sequences, of which about 22% are seen a single time; 0.74% belongs to the top ten. This clonotype originated in a human donor in good health. Some libraries in this study had Jurkat cell RNA spiked in. The source material was naive CD8+ T cells from blood, with Jurkat cell RNA spiked in. Indicated subset: FACS-sorted CD8+CD4-CCR7+CD45RA+ naive T cells.

As DNA, the CDR3 is TGTGCCAGCACCCGAGACAGCTCCTACAATGAGCAGTTCTTC. Encoded protein: CASTRDSSYNEQFF. The V call is TRBV7-9, the J call TRBJ2-1, with D possibly being TRBD1 (5 bases). Trimming shortened V by 7 bases and J by 0 bases, and 10 bases separated the two germline ends. Germline CDR1 is SEHNR and CDR2 is FQNEAQ (reference sequence). This CDR3 has 14 residues.